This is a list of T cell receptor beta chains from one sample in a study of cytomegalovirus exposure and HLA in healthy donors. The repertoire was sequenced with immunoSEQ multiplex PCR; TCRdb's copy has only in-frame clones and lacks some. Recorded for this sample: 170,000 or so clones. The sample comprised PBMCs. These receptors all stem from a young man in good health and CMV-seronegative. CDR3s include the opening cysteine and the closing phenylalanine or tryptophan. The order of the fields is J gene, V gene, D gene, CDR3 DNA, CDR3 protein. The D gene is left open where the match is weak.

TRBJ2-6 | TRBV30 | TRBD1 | TGTGCCTGGAGTGCGGAACAGGGGGTTATCACCTCTGGGGCCAACGTCCTGACTTTC | CAWSAEQGVITSGANVLTF
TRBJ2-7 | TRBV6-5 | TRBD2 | TGTGCCAGCAGTTACTCGCGGGGGACTGAAGCCTACGAGCAGTACTTC | CASSYSRGTEAYEQYF
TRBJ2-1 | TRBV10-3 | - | TGTGCCATCAGTCGACGGGACACCCCTCCTAATGAGCAGTTCTTC | CAISRRDTPPNEQFF
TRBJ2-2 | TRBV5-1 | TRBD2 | TGCGCCAGCAGCCCCCGGGGGGAAGGGACCGGGGAGCTGTTTTTT | CASSPRGEGTGELFF
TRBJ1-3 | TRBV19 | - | TGTGCCAGTAGTATAGCGGGGTTTATCGGAAACACCATATATTTT | CASSIAGFIGNTIYF
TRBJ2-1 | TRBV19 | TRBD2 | TGTGCCAGTAGTATACCATGGACTAGCGGGAGAGGCTTCAATGAGCAGTTCTTC | CASSIPWTSGRGFNEQFF
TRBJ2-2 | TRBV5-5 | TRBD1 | TGTGCCAGCGAGGTCGGGCCGGGACAGGGAAACACCGGGGAGCTGTTTTTT | CASEVGPGQGNTGELFF
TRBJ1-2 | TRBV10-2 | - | TGCGCCAGCAGTGAGAGGGGGGGCCGGTATGGCTACACCTTC | CASSERGGRYGYTF
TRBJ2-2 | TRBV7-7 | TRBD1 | TGTGCCAGCAGCTTGGACAGGGCGAACACCGGGGAGCTGTTTTTT | CASSLDRANTGELFF
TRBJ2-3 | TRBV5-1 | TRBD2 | TGCGCCAGCAGCTTGGTGCGGGAGGGCCGGGCAGATACGCAGTATTTT | CASSLVREGRADTQYF
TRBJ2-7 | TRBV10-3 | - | TGTGCCATCAGTGAACGGGGGAATACCTACGAGCAGTACTTC | CAISERGNTYEQYF
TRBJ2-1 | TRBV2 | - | TGTGCCAGCAGTGAGTTTGGGGGCAGAAGTGAGCAGTTCTTC | CASSEFGGRSEQFF
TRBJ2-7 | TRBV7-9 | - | TGTGCCAGCAGCCTGACAGGCAATCTCGGTGGCGAGCAGTACTTC | CASSLTGNLGGEQYF
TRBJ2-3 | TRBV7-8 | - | TGTGCCAGCAGCTTAGTCTCGGCGGCAGATACGCAGTATTTT | CASSLVSAADTQYF
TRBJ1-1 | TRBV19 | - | TGTGCCTGTAAAGGGGCTTGGGTGAACACTGAAGCTTTCTTT | CACKGAWVNTEAFF
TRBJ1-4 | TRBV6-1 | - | TGTGCCTCTCGGGAACAGGGTATAGCTAATGAAAAACTGTTTTTT | CASREQGIANEKLFF
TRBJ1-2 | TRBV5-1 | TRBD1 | TGCGCCAGCAGCCAAGCGGACAGGGCCTATGGCTACACCTTC | CASSQADRAYGYTF
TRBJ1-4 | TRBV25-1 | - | TGTGCCAGCAGTGAATTTGGAGGGGCTAATGAAAAACTGTTTTTT | CASSEFGGANEKLFF
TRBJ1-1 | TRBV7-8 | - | TGTGCCAGCAGCCCCGGGGGTGGTTGGAACACTGAAGCTTTCTTT | CASSPGGGWNTEAFF
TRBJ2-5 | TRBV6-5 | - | TGTGCCAGCAGTTACTCTACAGGGCGGGAAGAGACCCAGTACTTC | CASSYSTGREETQYF
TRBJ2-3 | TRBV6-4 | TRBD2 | TGTGCCAGCAAGAAACTAGCGGGAGAGTCAGATACGCAGTATTTT | CASKKLAGESDTQYF
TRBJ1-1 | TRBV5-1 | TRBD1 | TGCGCCAGCAGCTTGGGGGGGACAGGGGGGCCAATGAACACTGAAGCTTTCTTT | CASSLGGTGGPMNTEAFF
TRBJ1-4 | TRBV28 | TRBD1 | TGTGCCAGCCGGACAGGGGACGAAAAACTGTTTTTT | CASRTGDEKLFF
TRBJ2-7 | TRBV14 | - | TGTGCCAGCAGCCAAGGTTTCGGCGGGTACGAGCAGTACTTC | CASSQGFGGYEQYF
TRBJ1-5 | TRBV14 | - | TGTGCCAGCAGCCAAGGGGTTTTTGCGGGAGATGTGGGTCAGCCCCAGCATTTT | CASSQGVFAGDVGQPQHF
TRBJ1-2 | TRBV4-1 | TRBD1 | TGCGCCAGCAGCCAAAACGGACAGGTCGGATATGGCTACACCTTC | CASSQNGQVGYGYTF
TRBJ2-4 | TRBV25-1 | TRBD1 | TGTGCCAGCAGTACGACAGGGGGCGTGAACATTCAGTACTTC | CASSTTGGVNIQYF
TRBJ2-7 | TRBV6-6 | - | TGTGCCAGCAGTTACGACGGCTATGAGGGGCAGTACTTC | CASSYDGYEGQYF
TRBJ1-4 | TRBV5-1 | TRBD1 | TGCGCCAGCAGCTTGGCCGGGACAGGGGAGGAAAAACTGTTTTTT | CASSLAGTGEEKLFF
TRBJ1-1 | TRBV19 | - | TGTGCCAGTAGTCCGCCGGGCTCCAGGGCGAACACTGAAGCTTTCTTT | CASSPPGSRANTEAFF
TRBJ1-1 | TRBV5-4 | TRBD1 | TGTGCCAGCAGCTTGGTGAGGTTAGGGGGCGCCTCCAACAATCCCACTGAAGCTTTCTTT | CASSLVRLGGASNNPTEAFF
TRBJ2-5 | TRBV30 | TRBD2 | TGTGCCTGGTCTGGGTCTAGCGGGACCCAAGAGACCCAGTACTTC | CAWSGSSGTQETQYF
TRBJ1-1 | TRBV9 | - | TGTGCCAGCAGCGTAGCCAGGTCCACTGAAGCTTTCTTT | CASSVARSTEAFF
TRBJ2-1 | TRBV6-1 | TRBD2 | TGTGCCAGCAGGGGACTAGCGGGAGGGTCTGGTGAGCAGTTCTTC | CASRGLAGGSGEQFF
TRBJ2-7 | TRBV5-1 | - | TGCGCCAGCAGCTTGGACAGGTCCTCTTACGAGCAGTACTTC | CASSLDRSSYEQYF
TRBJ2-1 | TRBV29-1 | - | TGCAGCGTTGAAGTATACCGGAGTAGCTACAATGAGCAGTTCTTC | CSVEVYRSSYNEQFF
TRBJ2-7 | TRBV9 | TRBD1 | TGTGCCAGCAGCCCGACGACAGGGGGCGCCTACGAGCAGTACTTC | CASSPTTGGAYEQYF
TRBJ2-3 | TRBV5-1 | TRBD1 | TGCGCCAGCAGCTGGAAGGGGGCGCGGGGCACAGATACGCAGTATTTT | CASSWKGARGTDTQYF
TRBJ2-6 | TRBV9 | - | TGTGCCAGCAGCGTAGACGTAGGGGGGGCTGGGGCCAACGTCCTGACTTTC | CASSVDVGGAGANVLTF
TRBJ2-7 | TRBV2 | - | TGTGCCAGCAGTGAGTACAGTGGAGGCTACGAGCAGTACTTC | CASSEYSGGYEQYF
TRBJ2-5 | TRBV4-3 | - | TGCGCCAGCAGCCAGGACAGCAAAGAGACCCAGTACTTC | CASSQDSKETQYF
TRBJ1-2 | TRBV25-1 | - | TGTGCCAGCAGTGAGAATAAGGACATCGGCTATGGCTACACCTTC | CASSENKDIGYGYTF
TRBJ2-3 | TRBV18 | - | TGTGCCAGCTCACCCTCGGTAGATACGCAGTATTTT | CASSPSVDTQYF
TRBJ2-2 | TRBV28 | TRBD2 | TGTGCCAGCAGATTTAGCGGGAGCGGGAGCACCGGGGAGCTGTTTTTT | CASRFSGSGSTGELFF
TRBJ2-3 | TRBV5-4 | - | TGTGCCAGCAGCTTGACGGTCGGGAGAGTAGATACGCAGTATTTT | CASSLTVGRVDTQYF